This T cell receptor (beta chain) appears in the sequencing data of a study of shared clonotypes between healthy human individuals. Several immunoSEQ plates received, in even portions, the genomic DNA of each subset. Generated by immunoSEQ multiplex PCR, the TCRdb table keeps only in-frame clones and is missing some. The sample lists some 480,000 clones; 70% to 80% were seen once. This clone has only a few counts. Its antigen is currently unknown. CDR3 length: 14 residues. Germline CDR1 and CDR2: GTSNPN and SVGIG (reference sequence). The ends were cut back, 0 bases at V and 0 bases at J, with 6 bases in the middle. Study observations and caveats: There were few donors, and this limited the genetic and exposure-history diversity represented. Tissue TCR repertoires likely differ from these blood-only repertoires.

Each of the donors was a healthy adult who was HIV-negative and had not had a recent acute infection or vaccination. V usage is TRBV30 and J usage is TRBJ1-3; D ambiguous. Sequencing was carried out using PBMCs. The receptor comes from a woman between 35 and 50 years old in good health. Some clones in this sample may be carry-over from other donors' samples. This CDR3 is CAWSVPVSGNTIYF. DNA for the CDR3: TGTGCCTGGAGTGTACCTGTCTCTGGAAACACCATATATTTT.